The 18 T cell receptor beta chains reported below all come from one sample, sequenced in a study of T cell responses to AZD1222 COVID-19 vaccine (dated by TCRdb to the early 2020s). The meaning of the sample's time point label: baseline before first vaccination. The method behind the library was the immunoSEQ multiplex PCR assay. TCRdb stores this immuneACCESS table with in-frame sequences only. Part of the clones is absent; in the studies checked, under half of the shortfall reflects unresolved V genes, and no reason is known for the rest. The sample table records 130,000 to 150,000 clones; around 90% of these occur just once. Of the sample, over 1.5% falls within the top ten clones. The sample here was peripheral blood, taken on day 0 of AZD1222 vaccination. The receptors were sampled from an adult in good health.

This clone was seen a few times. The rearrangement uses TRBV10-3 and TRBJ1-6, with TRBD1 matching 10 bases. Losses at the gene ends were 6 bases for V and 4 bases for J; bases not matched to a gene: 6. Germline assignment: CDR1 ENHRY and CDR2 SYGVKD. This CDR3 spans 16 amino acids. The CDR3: CAISGRGQGYNSPLHF. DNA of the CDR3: TGTGCCATCAGCGGAAGGGGACAGGGGTATAATTCACCCCTCCACTTT.

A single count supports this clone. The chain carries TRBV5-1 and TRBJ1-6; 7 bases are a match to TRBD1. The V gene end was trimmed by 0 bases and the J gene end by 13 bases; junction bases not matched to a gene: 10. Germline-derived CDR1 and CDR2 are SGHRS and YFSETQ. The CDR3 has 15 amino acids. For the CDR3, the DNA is TGCGCCAGCAGCTTGGGGGACAGTTTATCAGGGCCCCTCCACTTT. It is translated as CASSLGDSLSGPLHF.

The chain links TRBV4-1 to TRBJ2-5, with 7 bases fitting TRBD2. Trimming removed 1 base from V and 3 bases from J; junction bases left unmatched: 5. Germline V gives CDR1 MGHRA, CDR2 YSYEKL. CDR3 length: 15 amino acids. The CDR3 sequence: CASSQVPSGKETQYF. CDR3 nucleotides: TGCGCCAGCAGCCAAGTACCTAGCGGAAAAGAGACCCAGTACTTC.

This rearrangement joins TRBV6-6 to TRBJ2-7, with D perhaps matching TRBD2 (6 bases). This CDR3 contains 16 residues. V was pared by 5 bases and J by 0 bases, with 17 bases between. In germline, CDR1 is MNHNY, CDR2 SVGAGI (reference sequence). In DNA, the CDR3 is TGTGCCAGCAGTACCCTTACCGGGAGACACTCCTACGAGCAGTACTTC. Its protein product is CASSTLTGRHSYEQYF.

CDR3 residues: CASSSNNSPLHF. The DNA for the CDR3 is TGCGCCAGCAGCTCGAACAATTCACCCCTCCACTTT. The genes are TRBV5-1 and TRBJ1-6; no definite D call. V was trimmed by 3 bases and J by 7 bases, leaving 5 bases between them. CDR1 and CDR2 (germline): SGHRS, YFSETQ. The CDR3 runs 12 residues.

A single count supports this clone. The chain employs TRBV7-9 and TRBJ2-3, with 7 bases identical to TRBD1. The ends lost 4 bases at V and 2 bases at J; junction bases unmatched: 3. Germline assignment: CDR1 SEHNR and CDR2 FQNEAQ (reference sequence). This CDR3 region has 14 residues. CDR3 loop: CASSSTGVTDTQYF. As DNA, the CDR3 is TGTGCCAGCAGCTCTACAGGGGTCACAGATACGCAGTATTTT.

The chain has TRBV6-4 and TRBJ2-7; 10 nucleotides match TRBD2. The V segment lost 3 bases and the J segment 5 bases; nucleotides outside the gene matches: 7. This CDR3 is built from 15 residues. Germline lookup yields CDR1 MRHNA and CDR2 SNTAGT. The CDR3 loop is CASSESSGSANEQYF. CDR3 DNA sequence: TGTGCCAGCAGTGAGTCTAGCGGGAGTGCCAACGAGCAGTACTTC.

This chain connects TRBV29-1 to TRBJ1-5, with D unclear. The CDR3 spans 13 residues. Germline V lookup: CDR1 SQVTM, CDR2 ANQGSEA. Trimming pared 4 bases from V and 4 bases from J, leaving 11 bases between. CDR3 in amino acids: CSVAEEQNQPQHF. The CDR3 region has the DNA TGCAGCGTTGCCGAGGAGCAGAATCAGCCCCAGCATTTT. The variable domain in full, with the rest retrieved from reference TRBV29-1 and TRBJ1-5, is SAVISQKPSRDICQRGTSLTIQCQVDSQVTMMFWYRQQPGQSLTLIATANQGSEATYESGFVIDKFPISRPNLTFSTLTVSNMSPEDSSIYLCSVAEEQNQPQHFGDGTRLSIL.

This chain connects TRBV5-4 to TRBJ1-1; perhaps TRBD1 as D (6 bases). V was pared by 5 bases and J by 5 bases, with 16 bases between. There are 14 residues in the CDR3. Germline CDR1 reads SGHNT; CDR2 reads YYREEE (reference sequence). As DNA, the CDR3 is TGTGCCAGCAGGGTCCAGGGGCCGGTGACTGAAGCTTTCTTT. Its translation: CASRVQGPVTEAFF.

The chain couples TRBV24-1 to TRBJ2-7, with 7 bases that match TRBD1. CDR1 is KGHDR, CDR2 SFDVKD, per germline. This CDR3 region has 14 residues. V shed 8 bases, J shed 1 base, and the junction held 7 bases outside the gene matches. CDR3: CATMQGGESYEQYF. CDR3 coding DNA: TGTGCCACCATGCAAGGGGGCGAGTCCTACGAGCAGTACTTC.

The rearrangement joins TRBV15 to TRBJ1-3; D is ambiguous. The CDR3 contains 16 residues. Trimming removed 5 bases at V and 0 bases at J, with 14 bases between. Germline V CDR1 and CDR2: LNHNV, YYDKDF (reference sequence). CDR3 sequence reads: CATSGTSYVSGNTIYF. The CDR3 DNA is TGTGCCACCAGCGGTACCTCTTACGTCTCTGGAAACACCATATATTTT.

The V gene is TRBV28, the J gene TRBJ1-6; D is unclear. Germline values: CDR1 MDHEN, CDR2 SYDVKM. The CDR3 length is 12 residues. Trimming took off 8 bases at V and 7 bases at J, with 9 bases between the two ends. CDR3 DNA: TGTGCCAGCGGAGGGAGGAATTCACCCCTCCACTTT. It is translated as CASGGRNSPLHF. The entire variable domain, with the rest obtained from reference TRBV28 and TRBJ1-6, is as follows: DVKVTQSSRYLVKRTGEKVFLECVQDMDHENMFWYRQDPGLGLRLIYFSYDVKMKEKGDIPEGYSVSREKKERFSLILESASTNQTSMYLCASGGRNSPLHFGNGTRLTVT.

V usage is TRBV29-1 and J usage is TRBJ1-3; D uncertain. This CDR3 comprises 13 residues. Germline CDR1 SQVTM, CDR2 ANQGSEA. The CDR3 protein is CTAMDWGGNTIYF. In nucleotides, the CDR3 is TGCACCGCCATGGACTGGGGTGGAAACACCATATATTTT.

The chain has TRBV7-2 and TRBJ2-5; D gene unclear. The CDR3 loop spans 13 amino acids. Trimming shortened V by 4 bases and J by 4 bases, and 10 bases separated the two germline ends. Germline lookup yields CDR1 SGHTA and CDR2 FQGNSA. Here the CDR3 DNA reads TGTGCCAGCAGCTCCCACCCCGTAGAGACCCAGTACTTC. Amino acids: CASSSHPVETQYF.

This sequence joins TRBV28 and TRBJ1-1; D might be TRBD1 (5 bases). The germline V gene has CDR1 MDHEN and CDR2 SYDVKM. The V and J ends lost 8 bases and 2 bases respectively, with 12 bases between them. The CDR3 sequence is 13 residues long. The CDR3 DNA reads TGTGCCAGCCTTACGACAGCTAACACTGAAGCTTTCTTT. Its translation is CASLTTANTEAFF. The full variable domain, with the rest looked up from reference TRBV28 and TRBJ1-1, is DVKVTQSSRYLVKRTGEKVFLECVQDMDHENMFWYRQDPGLGLRLIYFSYDVKMKEKGDIPEGYSVSREKKERFSLILESASTNQTSMYLCASLTTANTEAFFGQGTRLTVV.

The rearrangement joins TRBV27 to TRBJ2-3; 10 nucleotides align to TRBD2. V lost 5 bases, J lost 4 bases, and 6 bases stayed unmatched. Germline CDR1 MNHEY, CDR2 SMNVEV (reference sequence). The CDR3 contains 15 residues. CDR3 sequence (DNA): TGTGCCAGCAGTATTCTAGCGGGAGATGCAGATACGCAGTATTTT. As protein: CASSILAGDADTQYF.

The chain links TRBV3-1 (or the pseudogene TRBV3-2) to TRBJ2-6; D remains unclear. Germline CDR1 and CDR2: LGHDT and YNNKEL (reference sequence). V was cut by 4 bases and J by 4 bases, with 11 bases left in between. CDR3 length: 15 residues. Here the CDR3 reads CASSPLGLGANVLTF. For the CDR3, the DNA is TGTGCCAGCAGCCCCCTAGGGTTGGGGGCCAACGTCCTGACTTTC.

The CDR3 region has the DNA TGTGCCAGCAGCTTAAGGGTCACTGAAGCTTTCTTT. It codes for CASSLRVTEAFF. V is TRBV7-8 and J is TRBJ1-1, with D hard to call. CDR3 length: 12 residues. Germline V gene data show CDR1 as SGHVS and CDR2 as FQNEAQ. V lost 2 bases and J 4 bases, leaving 5 bases between the germline ends. Based on the CDR3 plus reference TRBV7-8 and TRBJ1-1, the full variable domain is GAGVSQSPRYKVAKRGQDVALRCDPISGHVSLFWYQQALGQGPEFLTYFQNEAQLDKSGLPSDRFFAERPEGSVSTLKIQRTQQEDSAVYLCASSLRVTEAFFGQGTRLTVV.